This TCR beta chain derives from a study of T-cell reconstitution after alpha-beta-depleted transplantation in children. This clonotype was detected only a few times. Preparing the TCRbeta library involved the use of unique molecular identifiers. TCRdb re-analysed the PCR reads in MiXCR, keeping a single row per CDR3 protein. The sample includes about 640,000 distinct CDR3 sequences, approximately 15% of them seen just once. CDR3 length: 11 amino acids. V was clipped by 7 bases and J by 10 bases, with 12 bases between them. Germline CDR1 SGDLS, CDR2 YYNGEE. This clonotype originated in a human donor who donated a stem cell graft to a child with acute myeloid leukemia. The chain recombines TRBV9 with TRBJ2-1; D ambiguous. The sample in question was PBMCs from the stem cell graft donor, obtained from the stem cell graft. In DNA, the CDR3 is TGTGCCAGCTCCCCCAACAGAGAGCAGTTCTTC. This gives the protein CASSPNREQFF.